This T cell receptor (beta chain) was documented in a study of blood T cell repertoires in COVID-19. Study in general: The United States, Italy and Spain were the sources of the acute and convalescent COVID-19 samples. The cDNA or gDNA used as material had been derived from T cells, B-cell-depleted T cells, or PBMCs.

Under the authors' procedure: Estimates of nucleated cell counts were drawn from the amplification of reference gene primers. Clones were sequenced by immunoSEQ multiplex PCR, and TCRdb holds only the in-frame ones, with some missing. V and J calls and clone size come straight from that table; D and trimming were deduced from the DNA. This table has approximately 100,000 clones, roughly 87% appearing once. From germline, CDR1 is SNHLY and CDR2 FYNNEI. The V and J ends lost 4 bases and 7 bases, in that order; junction bases with no gene match: 1. This CDR3 comprises 12 residues. This chain joins TRBV2 and TRBJ1-2, with TRBD1 matching over 9 bases. The clonotype was recovered from a human donor in a cohort sampled during active COVID-19. The specimen was peripheral blood. CDR3 sequence reads: CASSGTGVGYTF. CDR3 coding DNA: TGTGCCAGCAGTGGGACAGGGGTTGGCTACACCTTC.